The 25 T cell receptor beta chains presented below share a single source sample, sequenced in a study of blood T cell repertoires in COVID-19. Clones were sequenced by immunoSEQ multiplex PCR, and TCRdb holds only the in-frame ones, with some missing. This table has over 100,000 clones, 85% to 90% appearing once. Sequencing was carried out using peripheral blood. Every receptor here comes from a man aged 55 to 70 with COVID-19, enrolled during active disease.

This clone occurred a few times. The chain carries TRBV7-2 and TRBJ2-5, with 7 bases fitting TRBD1. After removal of 2 bases from V and 3 bases from J, the junction contained 9 bases not matched to a gene. Germline V gene sequence: CDR1 SGHTA, CDR2 FQGNSA. The CDR3 consists of 16 residues. The CDR3 protein is CASSLRLGDREETQYF. As DNA, the CDR3 is TGTGCCAGCAGCTTAAGGCTCGGAGACAGGGAAGAGACCCAGTACTTC.

The V and J genes are TRBV29-1 and TRBJ2-2, with TRBD1 as a possible D gene (5 bases). The CDR3 is 16 amino acids. The germline CDR1 and CDR2 sequences are SQVTM and ANQGSEA. The V gene lost 4 bases and the J gene lost 3 bases, with 18 bases spanning the gap. CDR3 coding DNA: TGCAGCGTTGCGAACTCGGGCAGGGTGCACACCGGGGAGCTGTTTTTT. Translated: CSVANSGRVHTGELFF.

The gene calls are TRBV6-5 and TRBJ1-3, with D hard to call. In germline, CDR1 is MNHEY, CDR2 SVGAGI. V was pared by 0 bases and J by 4 bases, with 13 bases between. The CDR3 loop spans 16 amino acids. The CDR3 bases are TGTGCCAGCAGTTACTCGACGGGGTCTGGGGGAAACACCATATATTTT. Its protein is CASSYSTGSGGNTIYF.

The rearrangement uses TRBV19 and TRBJ1-6; 9 bases align to TRBD1. The germline V gene has CDR1 LNHDA and CDR2 SQIVND (reference sequence). This CDR3 contains 16 residues. V was pared by 3 bases and J by 12 bases, with 12 bases of the junction left unmatched. CDR3 region: CASSMGTGPFGGPLHF. In DNA form, the CDR3 reads TGTGCCAGTAGTATGGGGACAGGGCCTTTTGGGGGACCCCTCCACTTT.

The V gene is TRBV7-2, the J gene TRBJ1-5; 8 bases map to TRBD1. This CDR3 has 14 amino acids. Germline V gives CDR1 SGHTA, CDR2 FQGNSA. J lost 7 bases, V lost 5 bases, and 7 bases had no gene match. The CDR3 loop reads CASSLTDRVQPQHF. The DNA for the CDR3 is TGTGCCAGCAGCCTGACGGACAGGGTCCAGCCCCAGCATTTT.

CDR3 nucleotide sequence: TGTGCCAGCAGCCCTGCTCCAGGTGGGTACGAGCAGTACTTC. Amino acids: CASSPAPGGYEQYF. This sequence joins TRBV9 and TRBJ2-7; no definite D call. Looked up from germline, CDR1 is SGDLS and CDR2 is YYNGEE. This CDR3 region has 14 residues. The V end lost 4 bases, the J end lost 4 bases, and 15 bases lay between the germline ends.

The chain joins TRBV29-1 to TRBJ1-2; no firm D call. This CDR3 is built from 12 residues. V was cut by 3 bases and J by 4 bases, with 9 bases left in between. In germline, CDR1 is SQVTM, CDR2 ANQGSEA. This chain's CDR3 is CSVERRSYGYTF. DNA for the CDR3: TGCAGCGTTGAGCGGCGGAGCTATGGCTACACCTTC.

The V gene is TRBV28, the J gene TRBJ2-7; 8 bases map to TRBD1. Per the germline V gene, CDR1 is MDHEN and CDR2 is SYDVKM. The CDR3 extends over 15 amino acids. V shed 4 bases and J 3 bases; nucleotides not matched to a gene: 8. The CDR3 loop reads CASSSTWTGNYEQYF. CDR3 in DNA: TGTGCCAGCAGTTCGACTTGGACAGGGAACTACGAGCAGTACTTC. The complete variable domain, with remaining parts taken from reference TRBV28 and TRBJ2-7, reads DVKVTQSSRYLVKRTGEKVFLECVQDMDHENMFWYRQDPGLGLRLIYFSYDVKMKEKGDIPEGYSVSREKKERFSLILESASTNQTSMYLCASSSTWTGNYEQYFGPGTRLTVT.

The V gene is TRBV7-8, the J gene TRBJ1-6; D gene uncertain. Trimming took off 1 base at V and 0 bases at J, with 7 bases between the two ends. The CDR3 covers 16 residues. The germline CDR1 and CDR2 sequences are SGHVS and FQNEAQ. The CDR3 region is CASSLVGISYNSPLHF. DNA for the CDR3: TGTGCCAGCAGCTTAGTCGGGATCTCCTATAATTCACCCCTCCACTTT. Combining the CDR3 with reference TRBV7-8 and TRBJ1-6 gives the whole variable domain GAGVSQSPRYKVAKRGQDVALRCDPISGHVSLFWYQQALGQGPEFLTYFQNEAQLDKSGLPSDRFFAERPEGSVSTLKIQRTQQEDSAVYLCASSLVGISYNSPLHFGNGTRLTVT.

This clone was seen only a few times. This sequence joins TRBV28 and TRBJ2-2, with 12 bases lining up with TRBD2. This CDR3 contains 15 residues. CDR1 and CDR2 from the germline V gene are MDHEN and SYDVKM. CDR3 region: CASLAGGPVTGELFF. The CDR3 DNA follows: TGTGCGAGCCTAGCGGGGGGGCCGGTCACCGGGGAGCTGTTTTTT.

J is TRBJ2-1 and V is TRBV9, with D hard to call. Trimming left V 4 bases short and J 3 bases short, with 23 bases between. From germline, CDR1 is SGDLS and CDR2 YYNGEE. CDR3 length: 18 amino acids. CDR3 nucleotides: TGTGCCAGCAGCCCCTCCCTGGGTGGGCAGTCGGTCTACAATGAGCAGTTCTTC. Encoded protein: CASSPSLGGQSVYNEQFF.

CDR3: CASNQGTASGNTIYF. The CDR3, as DNA: TGTGCCAGCAACCAGGGCACCGCGTCTGGAAACACCATATATTTT. V usage is TRBV6-5 and J usage is TRBJ1-3, with TRBD1 as a possible D gene (5 bases). V was pared by 7 bases and J by 1 base, with 14 bases between. CDR1 is MNHEY and CDR2 is SVGAGI in the germline V gene. The CDR3 loop spans 15 amino acids.

This clone appeared a few times. J is TRBJ1-2 and V is TRBV5-6; 8 nucleotides match TRBD1. The trim removed 0 bases at V and 7 bases at J, leaving 8 bases unmatched. The CDR3 is 15 amino acids. From germline, CDR1 is SGHDT and CDR2 YYEEEE. The chain's CDR3 is CASSLAGGAGGGYTF. The CDR3 DNA reads TGTGCCAGCAGCTTGGCAGGGGGCGCTGGGGGTGGCTACACCTTC. Full variable domain (rest looked up from reference TRBV5-6 and TRBJ1-2): DAGVTQSPTHLIKTRGQQVTLRCSPKSGHDTVSWYQQALGQGPQFIFQYYEEEERQRGNFPDRFSGHQFPNYSSELNVNALLLGDSALYLCASSLAGGAGGGYTFGSGTRLTVV.

This clone was counted a single time. The gene calls are TRBV7-9 and TRBJ1-3, with D possibly being TRBD1 (6 bases). The length of the CDR3 is 15 residues. Germline assignment: CDR1 SEHNR and CDR2 FQNEAQ (reference sequence). The germline V and J ends were trimmed by 4 bases and 2 bases, with 12 bases remaining between them. The CDR3 sequence is CASSSNRVTGNTIYF. The CDR3 region has the DNA TGTGCCAGCAGCTCGAACAGGGTTACTGGAAACACCATATATTTT.

V usage is TRBV12-3 or TRBV12-4 and J usage is TRBJ2-7; D is unresolved. The CDR3 has 12 amino acids. The V and J ends lost 0 bases and 4 bases respectively, with 4 bases between them. The CDR3 spells CASSLARYEQYF. DNA of the CDR3: TGTGCCAGCAGTTTAGCTAGATACGAGCAGTACTTC.

The chain is built from TRBV3-1 (or the pseudogene TRBV3-2) and TRBJ2-3, with unresolved D. The CDR3 covers 13 residues. Per germline, CDR1 LGHDT and CDR2 YNNKEL (reference sequence). Trimming took off 0 bases at V and 6 bases at J, with 7 bases between the two ends. CDR3 sequence reads: CASSQERRDTQYF. The CDR3 DNA reads TGTGCCAGCAGCCAAGAGCGGCGGGATACGCAGTATTTT.

The CDR3 DNA reads as TGTGCCAGCAGCCAAGTAGTAGGGGGTAGCTACGAGCAGTACTTC. Amino acids: CASSQVVGGSYEQYF. The chain joins TRBV14 to TRBJ2-7, with D maybe TRBD1 (6 bases). The CDR3 length is 15 residues. Trimming took off 1 base at V and 3 bases at J, with 13 bases between the two ends. CDR1 is SGHDN and CDR2 is FVKESK in the germline V gene.

The V call is TRBV7-2, the J call TRBJ2-5, with 9 bases lining up with TRBD2. The V gene end was trimmed by 0 bases and the J gene end by 2 bases; junction bases not matched to a gene: 7. This CDR3 contains 17 residues. Germline V CDR1 and CDR2: SGHTA, FQGNSA. The CDR3 nucleotides are TGTGCCAGCAGCTTAGCCGTTTTAGCGGGGGTACAAGAGACCCAGTACTTC. It encodes CASSLAVLAGVQETQYF.

The chain is built from TRBV6-5 and TRBJ1-6; the match to TRBD1 covers 7 bases. From germline, CDR1 is MNHEY and CDR2 SVGAGI. V shed 6 bases and J 9 bases; nucleotides not matched to a gene: 2. CDR3 length: 12 amino acids. In DNA, the CDR3 is TGTGCCAGCAGACAGGGGTCTTCACCCCTCCACTTT. This encodes CASRQGSSPLHF.

This rearrangement joins TRBV11-1 to TRBJ2-1; 7 bases match TRBD1. Germline values: CDR1 SGHAT, CDR2 FQDESV (reference sequence). CDR3 length: 15 residues. V shed 1 base, J shed 8 bases, and the junction held 8 bases outside the gene matches. Here the CDR3 reads CASSLVVRGHHEQFF. DNA for the CDR3: TGTGCCAGCAGCTTAGTGGTTAGGGGGCACCATGAGCAGTTCTTC.

The chain's CDR3 is CASSLRPDLAAENIQYF. The CDR3, as DNA: TGTGCCAGCAGCCTCCGACCTGACCTAGCGGCCGAAAACATTCAGTACTTC. The chain couples TRBV9 to TRBJ2-4; TRBD2 agrees at 7 bases. Trimming at V came to 4 bases and at J to 5 bases, leaving 15 bases not matched to a gene. CDR3 length: 17 amino acids. CDR1 is SGDLS and CDR2 is YYNGEE in the germline V gene.

The genes are TRBV21-1 and TRBJ1-1; the table assigns TRBD1, which was not confirmed against the DNA. TRBV21-1 is given as a pseudogene. CDR3 length: 18 residues. This CDR3 is CASSKDPRVLTVNTEAFF. CDR3 nucleotides: TGTGCCAGCAGCAAAGACCCCCGCGTCTTGACAGTGAACACTGAAGCTTTCTTT.

The sample holds one count of this clone. The V call is TRBV6-5, the J call TRBJ1-5; 9 nucleotides match TRBD1. There are 13 residues in the CDR3. Trimming cost V 6 bases and J 6 bases; bases outside gene matches: 3. CDR1 is MNHEY and CDR2 is SVGAGI in the germline V gene. The CDR3 loop reads CASRQGAAQPQHF. The CDR3 bases are TGTGCCAGCAGACAGGGGGCAGCTCAGCCCCAGCATTTT.

V gene TRBV24-1 combines with J gene TRBJ2-1; 7 bases map to TRBD1. This CDR3 comprises 15 residues. Germline CDR1 reads KGHDR; CDR2 reads SFDVKD. V shed 4 bases and J 4 bases; nucleotides not matched to a gene: 6. CDR3 residues: CATSDATGVYNEQFF. In DNA form, the CDR3 reads TGTGCCACCAGTGACGCTACAGGGGTATACAATGAGCAGTTCTTC.

The rearrangement links TRBV24-1 to TRBJ2-2; 10 positions agree with TRBD1. Germline V gene sequence: CDR1 KGHDR, CDR2 SFDVKD. This CDR3 comprises 16 residues. The V segment lost 4 bases and the J segment 5 bases; nucleotides outside the gene matches: 6. The CDR3 spells CATSDPGQGRTGELFF. Written as DNA, the CDR3 is TGTGCCACCAGTGACCCGGGACAGGGGCGGACCGGGGAGCTGTTTTTT.